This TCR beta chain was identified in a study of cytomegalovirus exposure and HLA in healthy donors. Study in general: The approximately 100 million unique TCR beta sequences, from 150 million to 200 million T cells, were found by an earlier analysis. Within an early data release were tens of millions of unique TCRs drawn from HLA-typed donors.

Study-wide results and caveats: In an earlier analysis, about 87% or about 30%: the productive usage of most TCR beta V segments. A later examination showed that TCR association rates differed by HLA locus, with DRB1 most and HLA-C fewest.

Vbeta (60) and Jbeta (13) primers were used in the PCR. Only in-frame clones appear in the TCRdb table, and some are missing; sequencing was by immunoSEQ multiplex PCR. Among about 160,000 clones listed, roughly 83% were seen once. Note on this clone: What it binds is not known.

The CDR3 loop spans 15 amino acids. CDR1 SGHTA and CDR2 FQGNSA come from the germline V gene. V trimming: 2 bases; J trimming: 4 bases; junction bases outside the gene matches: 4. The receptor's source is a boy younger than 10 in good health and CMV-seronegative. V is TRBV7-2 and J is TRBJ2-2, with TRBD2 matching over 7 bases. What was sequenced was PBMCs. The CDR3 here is CASSLWGGGTGELFF. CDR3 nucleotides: TGTGCCAGCAGCTTATGGGGGGGAGGCACCGGGGAGCTGTTTTTT.